The 18 T cell receptor beta chains reported below all come from one sample, sequenced in a study of blood T cell repertoires in COVID-19. Here immunoSEQ multiplex PCR was the method, and the copy in TCRdb shows in-frame clones only, minus some. The data hold about 69,000 clones, with around 77% observed a single time. The sequencing input was peripheral blood. The source is a man aged 55 to 70 with acute or convalescent COVID-19.

The chain carries TRBV5-4 and TRBJ2-1, with TRBD2 matching over 7 bases. Germline CDR1 reads SGHNT; CDR2 reads YYREEE (reference sequence). Unmatched junction bases numbered 17, after V lost 3 bases and J lost 8 bases. The CDR3 length is 17 residues. CDR3 region: CASSYGLGDYPRDEQFF. CDR3 bases: TGTGCCAGCAGCTACGGTTTAGGGGACTACCCGAGGGATGAGCAGTTCTTC.

The rearrangement links TRBV2 to TRBJ1-3; 7 bases match TRBD1. Losses at the gene ends were 8 bases for V and 2 bases for J; bases not matched to a gene: 6. Germline V gives CDR1 SNHLY, CDR2 FYNNEI. The CDR3 runs 14 residues. For the CDR3, the DNA is TGTGCCAGCGACTATGGACAGGCTGGAAACACCATATATTTT. Protein: CASDYGQAGNTIYF. Supplemented by reference TRBV2 and TRBJ1-3, the full variable domain reads EPEVTQTPSHQVTQMGQEVILRCVPISNHLYFYWYRQILGQKVEFLVSFYNNEISEKSEIFDDQFSVERPDGSNFTLKIRSTKLEDSAMYFCASDYGQAGNTIYFGEGSWLTVV.

This clone was seen once. One end of the junction is discordant with germline, which a read error may explain. This chain connects TRBV9 to TRBJ1-5, with D possibly matching TRBD1 (5 bases). CDR3 length: 16 amino acids. CDR1 SGDLS and CDR2 YYNGEE come from the germline V gene. The CDR3 sequence: CASGVGPGNSNQPQHF. In nucleotides, the CDR3 is TGTGCCAGCGGCGTCGGTCCAGGGAATAGCAATCAGCCCCAGCATTTT. The full variable domain, with the rest looked up from reference TRBV9 and TRBJ1-5, is DSGVTQTPKHLITATGQRVTLRCSPRSGDLSVYWYQQSLDQGLQFLIQYYNGEERAKGNILERFSAQQFPDLHSELNLSSLELGDSALYFCASGVGPGNSNQPQHFGDGTRLSIL.

This chain links TRBV10-3 with TRBJ1-5, with D uncertain. Trimming cost V 5 bases and J 1 base, with 12 bases left between them. The CDR3 spans 15 residues. In germline, CDR1 is ENHRY, CDR2 SYGVKD. DNA for the CDR3: TGTGCCATCAGTCCGGGGATCGAAAGCAATCAGCCCCAGCATTTT. Its translation is CAISPGIESNQPQHF.

This clone was detected only once. The chain uses TRBV6-5 and TRBJ1-2; 10 bases fit TRBD1. The V segment lost 6 bases and the J segment 2 bases; nucleotides outside the gene matches: 3. The CDR3 runs 14 residues. CDR1 is MNHEY and CDR2 is SVGAGI in the germline V gene. The CDR3: CASRVGQGNYGYTF. CDR3 coding DNA: TGTGCCAGCAGAGTGGGACAGGGGAACTATGGCTACACCTTC.

The chain carries TRBV3-1 (or the pseudogene TRBV3-2) and TRBJ1-5; no clear D. This CDR3 comprises 13 residues. The germline CDR1 and CDR2 sequences are LGHDT and YNNKEL (reference sequence). V shed 1 base and J shed 4 bases, with 5 bases lying between them. For the CDR3, the DNA is TGTGCCAGCAGCCAAGGGCCGAATCAGCCCCAGCATTTT. This gives the protein CASSQGPNQPQHF.

The CDR3 nucleotides read TGTGCCAGCAGCCCCCGGGACAGGGGTTTCAAGACTAATGAAAAACTGTTTTTT. The encoded protein is CASSPRDRGFKTNEKLFF. The chain is built from TRBV3-1 (or the pseudogene TRBV3-2) and TRBJ1-4; 10 bases are a match to TRBD1. The CDR3 contains 18 residues. V gave up 4 bases and J gave up 2 bases; unmatched junction bases: 10. Germline assignment: CDR1 LGHDT and CDR2 YNNKEL (reference sequence).

This chain's CDR3 is CATPKRGATGELFF. In nucleotides, the CDR3 is TGTGCCACCCCGAAGCGGGGGGCGACCGGGGAGCTGTTTTTT. The chain carries TRBV30 and TRBJ2-2; 9 bases align to TRBD2. Trimming cost V 8 bases and J 5 bases; bases outside gene matches: 9. The germline gives CDR1 GTSNPN, CDR2 SVGIG (reference sequence). The CDR3 consists of 14 residues.

This chain connects TRBV7-9 to TRBJ1-3; D is perhaps TRBD1 (6 bases). This CDR3 comprises 16 residues. The V and J ends lost 5 bases and 6 bases respectively, with 20 bases between them. CDR1 SEHNR and CDR2 FQNEAQ come from the germline V gene (reference sequence). CDR3 protein: CASSPPWYGGENTIYF. The CDR3 bases are TGTGCCAGCAGCCCACCCTGGTATGGGGGCGAAAACACCATATATTTT.

The chain couples TRBV7-6 to TRBJ1-3, with D uncertain. V lost 2 bases, J lost 0 bases, and 14 bases lay in between. This CDR3 has 17 amino acids. The germline V gene has CDR1 SGHVS and CDR2 FNYEAQ. CDR3 bases: TGTGCCAGCAGCTTAAGAACCGGGAGCCGCTCTGGAAACACCATATATTTT. Amino acids: CASSLRTGSRSGNTIYF.

This chain joins TRBV4-2 and TRBJ1-4; 8 nucleotides match TRBD1. Looked up from germline, CDR1 is LGHNA and CDR2 is YNFKEQ. CDR3 size: 14 residues. J gave up 5 bases and V 5 bases, and 4 bases lay outside the gene matches. The CDR3 protein is CASSLRTGNEKLFF. CDR3 DNA: TGTGCCAGCAGCTTACGGACAGGGAATGAAAAACTGTTTTTT.

The chain combines TRBV5-1 with TRBJ2-3; D possibly corresponds to TRBD1 (6 bases). CDR1 is SGHRS, CDR2 YFSETQ, per germline. The V end lost 4 bases, the J end lost 2 bases, and 14 bases lay between the germline ends. The CDR3 loop spans 15 amino acids. CDR3 residues: CASSPGQVHTDTQYF. CDR3 DNA sequence: TGCGCCAGCAGCCCGGGACAAGTACACACAGATACGCAGTATTTT.

The V and J genes are TRBV7-6 and TRBJ2-2; D is perhaps TRBD2 (7 bases). The V and J ends lost 3 bases and 4 bases respectively, with 15 bases between them. The CDR3 runs 16 residues. CDR1 SGHVS and CDR2 FNYEAQ come from the germline V gene. CDR3 nucleotide sequence: TGTGCCAGCAGCTTCTCCTCGCGGGGGCGCACCGGGGAGCTGTTTTTT. Amino acid sequence: CASSFSSRGRTGELFF.

J is TRBJ1-5 and V is TRBV7-8; the match to TRBD1 covers 8 bases. Germline CDR1 reads SGHVS; CDR2 reads FQNEAQ. The CDR3 spans 15 residues. V trimming: 10 bases; J trimming: 6 bases; junction bases outside the gene matches: 14. CDR3 protein: CATAPAGGVGQPQHF. As DNA, the CDR3 is TGTGCCACCGCGCCGGCAGGGGGCGTCGGTCAGCCCCAGCATTTT.

This clone is termed medium-sized (0.01 to 0.1%). The chain employs TRBV6-5 and TRBJ2-7, with D possibly matching TRBD2 (5 bases). The CDR3 covers 16 residues. Germline CDR1 MNHEY, CDR2 SVGAGI. The V end lost 1 base, the J end lost 7 bases, and 20 bases lay between the germline ends. Here the CDR3 DNA reads TGTGCCAGCAGTTACTATCCACAGCCCTCTACTAGGGAGCAGTACTTC. This gives the protein CASSYYPQPSTREQYF.

This sequence joins TRBV25-1 and TRBJ2-3; D is possibly TRBD1 (5 bases). Per the germline V gene, CDR1 is MGHDK and CDR2 is SYGVNS. The V end was cut by 2 bases, the J end by 1 base, with 16 bases between. This CDR3 comprises 17 residues. The CDR3 DNA reads TGTGCCAGCAGTGAACGGCAGGGCCCAATACGCACAGATACGCAGTATTTT. Residues: CASSERQGPIRTDTQYF.

The CDR3 nucleotides read TGTGCCAGCAGTACCACAGGGTTCGACACTGAAGCTTTCTTT. Its protein is CASSTTGFDTEAFF. The chain recombines TRBV6-2 or TRBV6-3 with TRBJ1-1; D is perhaps TRBD1 (6 bases). Germline V gene data show CDR1 as MNHEY and CDR2 as SVGEGT. V lost 5 bases to trimming and J lost 3 bases, with 13 bases between them. The CDR3 covers 14 residues.

This chain links TRBV9 with TRBJ1-2; D is unclear. The length of the CDR3 is 13 residues. The germline gives CDR1 SGDLS, CDR2 YYNGEE. V lost 1 base and J lost 2, with 6 bases in between. DNA of the CDR3: TGTGCCAGCAGCGTAATGGCCAACTATGGCTACACCTTC. Translated: CASSVMANYGYTF.